This TCR beta chain is drawn from a study of T-cell reconstitution after alpha-beta-depleted transplantation in children. Germline CDR1 and CDR2: SGHNT and YENEEA. The CDR3 extends over 16 amino acids. Trimming cost V 2 bases and J 7 bases, with 17 bases left between them. General study results and limits: T-cell counts and diversity were attributed mostly to newly produced T cells one year after transplant.

Unique molecular identifiers were used in preparing the TCRbeta library. One entry per CDR3 protein, called by TCRdb with MiXCR from the PCR reads. Of 60,000 to 70,000 distinct CDR3 sequences in the sample, around 4.7% are singletons; the top ten hold approximately 17%. This clonotype appeared a few times. Antigen specificity is unknown. This chain connects TRBV11-3 to TRBJ2-2; tentatively, D is TRBD1 or TRBD2 (5 bases each). The specimen comprised PBMCs, mostly from graft donor cells, sampled 180 days after TCRalphabeta/CD19-depleted stem cell transplant. The clonotype originates from a boy under two years old who had a stem cell transplant for acute myeloid leukemia, so the T cells may come from the graft donor. Here the CDR3 DNA reads TGTGCCAGCAGCTTAAGGTCCGGGGTCAGGGTCGGGGAGCTGTTTTTT. Translating gives CASSLRSGVRVGELFF. The variable domain in full, completed from reference TRBV11-3 and TRBJ2-2, reads EAGVVQSPRYKIIEKKQPVAFWCNPISGHNTLYWYLQNLGQGPELLIRYENEEAVDDSQLPKDRFSAERLKGVDSTLKIQPAELGDSAVYLCASSLRSGVRVGELFFGEGSRLTVL.